This T cell receptor beta chain was retrieved from a study of cytomegalovirus exposure and HLA in healthy donors (dated by TCRdb to 2015 to 2018). Some background on the complete study: A later analysis indicated that the 130 or so validation repertoires were generated on the platform also employed for the 720 or so repertoires of the first cohort. The aim of the study was to test whether cataloging public T cell receptors could identify signatures of past pathogen exposure. Along with the 666-subject first cohort, a separate validation cohort of more than 90 different subjects was used. The study combined high-throughput TCR immunosequencing, statistical association of individual TCRs with disease status, and machine learning to predict cytomegalovirus infection status.

Libraries were made using the immunoSEQ multiplex PCR assay. As for the original processing: A statistical classification framework was built for diagnosing cytomegalovirus status from the catalog of TCR beta chain sequences. The source is immuneACCESS, and TCRdb retained only in-frame sequences with V and J called. Part of the clones is not carried over; for the studies checked, unresolved V genes explain less than half of this, and the remainder is unexplained. The D gene and trimming were derived from the DNA, and the V and J assignments and clone size from that table. The sample contains some 120,000 clones, roughly 95% of them found a single time. Jointly, the top ten make up 1.5% to 2% of the sample. Donors formed part of the validation cohort, which comprised 95 to 150 subjects and was distinct from the first cohort of 666 subjects. What the study reported, not specific to this receptor: In both the original and validation cohorts, the classifier was reported to diagnose cytomegalovirus status with high specificity and sensitivity. It was suggested by the authors that the approach could potentially be generalized to other disease states and immunological phenotypes. In vitro tests confirmed that a few of the cytomegalovirus-associated TCR beta chains recognize cytomegalovirus antigens. Most TCR sequences were observed very rarely across donors, whereas some public TCRs were present in many individuals. The validation cohort had no HLA typing available for a later analysis, so co-occurrence within that cohort was assessed over all 120 or so repertoires. In a later analysis, TCRs clustered in the first cohort were found to also tend to co-occur in the 100 to 150 validation repertoires, with 94% of cluster scores above 0. The study listed 150 to 200 TCR beta chains as associated with cytomegalovirus.

Concerning this clone itself: What this receptor recognizes is not known. Base qualities are missing; no much larger clone stands one base away.

The CDR3 measures 14 amino acids from cysteine to phenylalanine. The sequence is cut down to CDR3 DNA, 42 bases in frame from base 1. The junction carries 14 bases between V and J, which are trimmed by 6 bases and 2 bases respectively. Based on the germline V gene, the CDR1 and CDR2 sequences are MNHEY and SVGAGI. Sequenced: PBMCs. This receptor was obtained from a man younger than 35 in good health and CMV-seronegative. The sequence links TRBV6-5 to TRBJ2-7, and TRBD1 may be the D gene, going by 6 matching bases. The DNA sequence is TGTGCCAGCAGAATGGGGGCGTTGCCCTACGAGCAGTACTTC. Its translation is CASRMGALPYEQYF.